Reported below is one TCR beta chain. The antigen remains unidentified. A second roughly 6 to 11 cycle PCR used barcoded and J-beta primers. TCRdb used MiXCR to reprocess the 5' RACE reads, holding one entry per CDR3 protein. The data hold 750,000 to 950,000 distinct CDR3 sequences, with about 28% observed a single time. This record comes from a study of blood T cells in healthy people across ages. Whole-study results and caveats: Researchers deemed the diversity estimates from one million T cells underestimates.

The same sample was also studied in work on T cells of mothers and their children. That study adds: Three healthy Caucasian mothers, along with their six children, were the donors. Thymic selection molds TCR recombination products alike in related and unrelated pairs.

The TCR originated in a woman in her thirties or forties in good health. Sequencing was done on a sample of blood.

The CDR3 coding sequence is TGTGCCAGCAGCTTCATGGGTCACTCCTACAATGAGCAGTTCTTC. Its protein is CASSFMGHSYNEQFF. The chain recombines TRBV7-2 with TRBJ2-1; no firm D call. The CDR3 has 15 amino acids. Trimming left V 3 bases short and J 0 bases short, with 9 bases between. In germline, CDR1 is SGHTA, CDR2 FQGNSA.